The 2 T cell receptor beta chains below come from one sample, sequenced in a study of cytomegalovirus exposure and HLA in healthy donors. Primers for the PCR totalled 60 Vbeta and 13 Jbeta. Method: immunoSEQ multiplex PCR; TCRdb's copy keeps in-frame clones and lacks some. The table includes around 170,000 clones, around four fifths detected once. Source material: PBMCs. The source of these receptors is a man between 18 and 35 years old in good health and CMV-seronegative.

This chain joins TRBV2 and TRBJ2-5; TRBD2 aligns across 8 bases. V dropped 6 bases and J dropped 11; count of bases not matched to a gene: 11. This CDR3 has 13 amino acids. CDR1 is SNHLY and CDR2 is FYNNEI in the germline V gene. The CDR3 region has the DNA TGTGCCAGCAGAGCTCTAACTAGCGGCCGTCAGTACTTC. As protein: CASRALTSGRQYF.

This clone was picked up many times. The chain employs TRBV11-2 and TRBJ1-2; 7 nucleotides align to TRBD1. This CDR3 region has 13 residues. In germline, CDR1 is SGHAT, CDR2 FQNNGV. After removal of 5 bases from V and 4 bases from J, the junction contained 4 bases not matched to a gene. Written as DNA, the CDR3 is TGTGCCAGCAGCCCAGGGACAGCCTATGGCTACACCTTC. This gives the protein CASSPGTAYGYTF.